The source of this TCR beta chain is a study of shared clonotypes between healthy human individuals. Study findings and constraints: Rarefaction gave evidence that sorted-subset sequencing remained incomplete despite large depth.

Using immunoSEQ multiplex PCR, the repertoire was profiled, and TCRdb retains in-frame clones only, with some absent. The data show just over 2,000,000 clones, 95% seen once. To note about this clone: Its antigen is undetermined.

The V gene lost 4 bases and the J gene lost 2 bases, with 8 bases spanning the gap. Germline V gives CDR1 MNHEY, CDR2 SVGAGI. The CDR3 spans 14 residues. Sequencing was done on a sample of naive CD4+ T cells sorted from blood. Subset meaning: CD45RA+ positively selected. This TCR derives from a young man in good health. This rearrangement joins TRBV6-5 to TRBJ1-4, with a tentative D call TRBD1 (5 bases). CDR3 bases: TGTGCCAGCAGTTTGAGGGGTACTAATGAAAAACTGTTTTTT. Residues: CASSLRGTNEKLFF.